These 2 T cell receptor beta chains came from one sample sequenced in a study of T cell therapy after organ transplantation. Stated time point: 20-29 weeks after completion of therapy. These receptors are not linked to any known antigen. Sequencing used immunoSEQ multiplex PCR; TCRdb keeps in-frame clones, though not all of them. The repertoire holds approximately 1,200 clones, 63% seen once, with around 42% in the top ten. The sample consisted of CD8+ T cells from blood, taken after autologous CMV-specific T cell therapy. These receptor sequences come from a human patient who had received a solid organ transplant and had CMV disease. Some T cells may arise from the graft donor.

This clone has a single count. CDR3 nucleotides: TGTGCCAGTAGTCTGGGGGGGAGCTCCTACAATGAGCAGTTCTTC. Encoded protein: CASSLGGSSYNEQFF. This chain connects TRBV19 to TRBJ2-1, with 7 nucleotides matching TRBD2. Trimming cost V 5 bases and J 0 bases; bases outside gene matches: 4. Germline lookup yields CDR1 LNHDA and CDR2 SQIVND (reference sequence). This CDR3 is 15 amino acids long.

The chain combines TRBV5-1 with TRBJ1-1, with TRBD1 matching 7 bases. Trimming at V came to 4 bases and at J to 0 bases, leaving 6 bases not matched to a gene. Germline V gene data show CDR1 as SGHRS and CDR2 as YFSETQ. This CDR3 has 15 amino acids. The CDR3 loop reads CASSTGQDMNTEAFF. The CDR3 DNA follows: TGCGCCAGCAGCACCGGACAGGACATGAACACTGAAGCTTTCTTT.